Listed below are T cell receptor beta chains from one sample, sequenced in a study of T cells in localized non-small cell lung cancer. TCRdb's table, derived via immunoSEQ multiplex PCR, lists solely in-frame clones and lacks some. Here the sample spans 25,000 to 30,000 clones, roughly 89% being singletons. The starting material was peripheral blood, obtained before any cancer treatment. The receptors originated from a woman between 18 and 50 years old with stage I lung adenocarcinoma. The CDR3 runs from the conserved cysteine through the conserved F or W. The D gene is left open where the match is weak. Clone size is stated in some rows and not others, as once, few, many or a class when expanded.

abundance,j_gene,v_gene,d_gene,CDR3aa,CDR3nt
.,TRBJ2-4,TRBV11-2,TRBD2,CASSSRTSLGNIQYF,TGTGCCAGCAGCTCCCGGACTAGCCTTGGAAACATTCAGTACTTC
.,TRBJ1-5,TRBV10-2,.,CASSVGGANQPQHF,TGCGCCAGCAGTGTGGGGGGGGCTAATCAGCCCCAGCATTTT
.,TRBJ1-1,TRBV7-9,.,CASSFGGTRMNTEAFF,TGTGCCAGCAGCTTTGGGGGGACACGCATGAACACTGAAGCTTTCTTT
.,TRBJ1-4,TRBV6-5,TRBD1,CASSTRTGKREKLFF,TGTGCCAGCAGTACCCGGACAGGGAAGCGTGAAAAACTGTTTTTT
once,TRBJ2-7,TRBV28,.,CASSIKTGHVAYEQYF,TGTGCCAGCAGTATCAAGACAGGCCACGTAGCCTACGAGCAGTACTTC
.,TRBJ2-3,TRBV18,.,CASSPSSNRATDTQYF,TGTGCCAGCTCACCAAGTTCCAACAGGGCTACAGATACGCAGTATTTT
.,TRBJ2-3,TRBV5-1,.,CASSSPRETDTQYF,TGCGCCAGCAGCTCCCCCAGGGAAACAGATACGCAGTATTTT
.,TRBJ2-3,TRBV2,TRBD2,CASRELAGGSDTQYF,TGTGCCAGCCGGGAGCTTGCGGGAGGTTCAGATACGCAGTATTTT
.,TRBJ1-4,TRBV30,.,CAWSQSAHLNEKLFF,TGTGCCTGGAGCCAATCGGCCCACCTTAATGAAAAACTGTTTTTT
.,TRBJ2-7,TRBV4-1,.,CASSQGLLGREQYF,TGCGCCAGCAGCCAAGGCTTGCTGGGGAGGGAGCAGTACTTC
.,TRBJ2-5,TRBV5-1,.,CASSPFEGRETQYF,TGCGCCAGCAGCCCCTTCGAGGGCCGGGAGACCCAGTACTTC
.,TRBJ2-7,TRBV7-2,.,CASSPLLFSYEQYF,TGTGCCAGCAGCCCCCTACTATTTTCCTACGAGCAGTACTTC
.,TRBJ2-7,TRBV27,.,CASSPVWGREQYF,TGTGCCAGCAGCCCAGTATGGGGTCGCGAGCAGTACTTC
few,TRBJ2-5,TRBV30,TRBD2,CAWSKGLAGLETQYF,TGTGCCTGGAGCAAGGGACTAGCGGGATTGGAGACCCAGTACTTC
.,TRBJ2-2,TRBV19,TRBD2,CASSIPGLAGATGELFF,TGTGCCAGTAGTATTCCCGGACTAGCGGGAGCTACCGGGGAGCTGTTTTTT
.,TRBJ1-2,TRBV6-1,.,CASSQGYGYTF,TGTGCCAGCAGTCAGGGGTATGGCTACACCTTC
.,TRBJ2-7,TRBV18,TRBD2,CASSPPGTSASEQYF,TGTGCCAGCTCACCACCGGGGACTAGCGCCAGCGAGCAGTACTTC
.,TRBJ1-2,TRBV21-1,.,CASSKGGTYGYTF,TGTGCCAGCAGCAAAGGAGGGACCTATGGCTACACCTTC
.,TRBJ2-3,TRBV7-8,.,CASSLAGEDTQYF,TGTGCCAGCAGCTTAGCAGGGGAAGATACGCAGTATTTT
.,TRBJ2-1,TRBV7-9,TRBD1,CASSPRQGQGASYNEQFF,TGTGCCAGCAGCCCCCGACAGGGACAGGGGGCTTCCTACAATGAGCAGTTCTTC
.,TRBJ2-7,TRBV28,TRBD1,CASGRDRGSPYEQYF,TGTGCCAGCGGCCGGGACAGGGGATCACCCTACGAGCAGTACTTC
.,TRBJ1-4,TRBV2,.,CASSLRVESTNEKLFF,TGTGCCAGCAGCCTGCGGGTAGAATCAACTAATGAAAAACTGTTTTTT
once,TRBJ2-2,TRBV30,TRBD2,CAWSPSFAGTSGRSNTGELFF,TGTGCCTGGAGTCCTTCATTCGCCGGGACTAGCGGTCGCTCGAACACCGGGGAGCTGTTTTTT
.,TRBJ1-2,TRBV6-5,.,CASSYSMTGVQGYTF,TGTGCCAGCAGTTACTCGATGACCGGGGTACAGGGCTACACCTTC
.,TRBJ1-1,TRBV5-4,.,CASSPAGNTEAFF,TGTGCCAGCAGCCCCGCGGGTAACACTGAAGCTTTCTTT
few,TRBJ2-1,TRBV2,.,CASVPSWGDEQFF,TGTGCCAGCGTACCCTCCTGGGGCGATGAGCAGTTCTTC
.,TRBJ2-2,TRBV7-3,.,CASSSGLGDTGELFF,TGTGCCAGCAGCTCCGGACTGGGAGACACCGGGGAGCTGTTTTTT
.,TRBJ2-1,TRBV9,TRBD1,CASSVVDRAAYNEQFF,TGTGCCAGCAGCGTAGTAGACAGGGCGGCCTACAATGAGCAGTTCTTC
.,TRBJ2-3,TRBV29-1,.,CSAERDLGTDTQYF,TGCAGCGCCGAGCGAGATCTTGGCACAGATACGCAGTATTTT
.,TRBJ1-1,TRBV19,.,CASKITGLNTEAFF,TGTGCCAGTAAGATCACAGGGCTGAACACTGAAGCTTTCTTT
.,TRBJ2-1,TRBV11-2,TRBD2,CASSLRTSGTRSNEQFF,TGTGCCAGCAGCTTGCGGACTAGCGGGACCCGTTCCAATGAGCAGTTCTTC
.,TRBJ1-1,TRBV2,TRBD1,CASSDVGTGTGGPSSYTEAFF,TGTGCCAGCAGTGATGTGGGTACCGGGACAGGGGGCCCATCTAGCTACACTGAAGCTTTCTTT
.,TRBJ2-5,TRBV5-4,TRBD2,CASSNLAGETQYF,TGTGCCAGCAGCAACCTAGCGGGAGAGACCCAGTACTTC
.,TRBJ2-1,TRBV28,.,CASSLPVDGGEQFF,TGTGCCAGCAGCCTTCCAGTAGACGGGGGTGAGCAGTTCTTC
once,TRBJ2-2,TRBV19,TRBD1,CATTGTGHTGELFF,TGTGCCACCACCGGGACAGGGCACACCGGGGAGCTGTTTTTT
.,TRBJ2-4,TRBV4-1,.,CASSQVGAGTADLAKNIQYF,TGCGCCAGCAGCCAAGTAGGTGCCGGGACCGCTGATTTAGCCAAAAACATTCAGTACTTC
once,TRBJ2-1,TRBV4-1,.,CASSQDLPGSGRGEQFF,TGCGCCAGCAGCCAAGATCTACCAGGGTCGGGCAGGGGTGAGCAGTTCTTC
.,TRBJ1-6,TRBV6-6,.,CASSPSGGSPLHF,TGTGCCAGCAGTCCCTCGGGGGGTTCACCCCTCCACTTT
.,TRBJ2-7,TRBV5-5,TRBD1,CASSPRGPYEQYF,TGTGCCAGCAGCCCAAGGGGGCCCTACGAGCAGTACTTC
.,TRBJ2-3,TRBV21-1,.,CASSKARGARSTDTQYF,TGTGCCAGCAGCAAAGCCCGGGGGGCACGAAGCACAGATACGCAGTATTTT
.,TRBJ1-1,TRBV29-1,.,CSGQTGMNTEAFF,TGCAGCGGCCAGACAGGAATGAACACTGAAGCTTTCTTT
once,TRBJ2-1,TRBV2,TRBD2,CASKDRGLAGAEQFF,TGTGCCAGCAAGGATAGGGGACTAGCGGGAGCTGAGCAGTTCTTC
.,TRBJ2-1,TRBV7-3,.,CASSLTSGNPSSYNEQFF,TGTGCCAGCAGCTTAACTAGCGGAAACCCTTCCTCCTACAATGAGCAGTTCTTC
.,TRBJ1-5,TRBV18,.,CASSRSGNQPQHF,TGTGCCAGCTCAAGATCGGGGAATCAGCCCCAGCATTTT
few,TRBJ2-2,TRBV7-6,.,CASTSLGLTGELFF,TGTGCCAGCACCTCCCTAGGCCTCACCGGGGAGCTGTTTTTT
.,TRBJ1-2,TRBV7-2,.,CASSLAHRGASGGYTF,TGTGCCAGCAGCTTAGCGCATAGGGGGGCGTCGGGTGGCTACACCTTC
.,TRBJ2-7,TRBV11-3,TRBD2,CASSPLLGGSVYEQYF,TGTGCCAGCAGCCCCCTTCTGGGAGGGTCGGTCTACGAGCAGTACTTC
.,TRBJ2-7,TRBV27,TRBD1,CASSLSGGGEQYF,TGTGCCAGCAGTTTATCAGGGGGCGGGGAGCAGTACTTC
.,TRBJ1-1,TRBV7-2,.,CASSLHSMNTEAFF,TGTGCCAGCAGCTTACACAGTATGAACACTGAAGCTTTCTTT
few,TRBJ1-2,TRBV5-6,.,CASNRVGNYGYTF,TGTGCCAGCAACAGGGTAGGGAACTATGGCTACACCTTC
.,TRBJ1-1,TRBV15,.,CATSRKKNTEAFF,TGTGCCACCAGCAGGAAAAAAAACACTGAAGCTTTCTTT